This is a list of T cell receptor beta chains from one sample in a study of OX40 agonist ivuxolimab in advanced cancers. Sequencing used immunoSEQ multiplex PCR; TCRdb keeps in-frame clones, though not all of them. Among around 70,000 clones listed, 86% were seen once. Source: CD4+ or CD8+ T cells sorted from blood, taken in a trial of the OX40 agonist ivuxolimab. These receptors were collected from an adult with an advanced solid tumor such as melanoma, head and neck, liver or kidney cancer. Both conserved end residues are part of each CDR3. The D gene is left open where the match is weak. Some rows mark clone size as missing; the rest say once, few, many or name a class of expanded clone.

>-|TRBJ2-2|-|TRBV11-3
CASSLEYTGELFF
TGTGCCAGCAGCTTAGAGTACACCGGGGAGCTGTTTTTT
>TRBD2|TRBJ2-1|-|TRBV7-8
CASSLYTGGNEQFF
TGTGCCAGCAGCTTGTATACGGGGGGGAACGAGCAGTTCTTC
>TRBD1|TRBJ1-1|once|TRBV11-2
CASSTFRGGTEAFF
TGTGCCAGCAGCACCTTCAGGGGGGGCACTGAAGCTTTCTTT
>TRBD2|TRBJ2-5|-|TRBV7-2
CASSFRAVLAEGTQYF
TGTGCCAGCAGCTTTCGAGCGGTGCTAGCGGAGGGAACCCAGTACTTC
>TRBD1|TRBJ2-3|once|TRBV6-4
CASSDSTGVYTDTQYF
TGTGCCAGCAGTGACTCAACAGGGGTCTATACAGATACGCAGTATTTT
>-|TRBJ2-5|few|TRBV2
CASSDMSRETQYF
TGTGCCAGCAGTGATATGTCTCGGGAGACCCAGTACTTC
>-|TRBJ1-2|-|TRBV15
CATSRDSSRYGYTF
TGTGCCACCAGCAGAGATTCGTCGAGGTATGGCTACACCTTC
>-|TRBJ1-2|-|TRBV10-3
CATKSIREYGYTF
TGTGCCACCAAATCGATCAGGGAATATGGCTACACCTTC
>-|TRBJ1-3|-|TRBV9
CASSEGSGNTIYF
TGTGCCAGCAGCGAAGGATCTGGAAACACCATATATTTT
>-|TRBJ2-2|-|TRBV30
CAWSAEAGELFF
TGTGCCTGGAGTGCAGAAGCCGGGGAGCTGTTTTTT
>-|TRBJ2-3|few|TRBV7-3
CASSRTGLGGTDTQYF
TGTGCCAGCAGCCGCACAGGGTTGGGGGGCACAGATACGCAGTATTTT
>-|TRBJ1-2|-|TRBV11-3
CASSLDYKGSRNGYTF
TGTGCCAGCAGCTTAGATTATAAGGGAAGTAGGAATGGCTACACCTTC
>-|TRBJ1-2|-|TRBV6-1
CASSVSRRVYGYTF
TGTGCCAGCAGTGTCTCTAGGAGGGTCTATGGCTACACCTTC
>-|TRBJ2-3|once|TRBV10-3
CASGDADTQYF
TGTGCCTCAGGGGACGCAGATACGCAGTATTTT
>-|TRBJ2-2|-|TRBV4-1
CASSQVGTNTGELFF
TGCGCCAGCAGCCAAGTCGGGACCAACACCGGGGAGCTGTTTTTT
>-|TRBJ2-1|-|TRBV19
CASISVIGNEQFF
TGTGCCAGTATTAGTGTAATAGGGAATGAGCAGTTCTTC
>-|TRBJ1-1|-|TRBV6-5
CASSYQAGAYTEAFF
TGTGCCAGCAGTTACCAGGCAGGGGCGTACACTGAAGCTTTCTTT